The clone carrying this TCR beta chain has a single count. Its antigen is unidentified. The data stem from a study of CD8+ T cells in alopecia areata. Study outcomes and limitations: Researchers report lesional scalp, most notably alopecia totalis/universalis, outstripped normal scalp in clonality. Patients showed less clear TCR sequence sharing than mice, possibly partly because of HLA diversity. Sequencing of scalp samples also includes resident alphabeta T cells from normal skin.

Following extraction, RNA underwent reverse transcription to cDNA, which served as the sequencing template. The table came from immunoSEQ multiplex PCR; TCRdb's copy has only in-frame clones and leaves some out. Among about 110,000 clones listed, approximately 61% were seen once. Punch biopsies of lesional scalp, plus peripheral blood, were taken from alopecia areata patients. The sequencing input was NKG2D-low CD8+ T cells sorted from blood. This sequence originates from a human donor with alopecia areata.

In DNA form, the CDR3 reads TGTGCCAGCAGCCCGGAGCTCGGGACAGGGCCCTACGAGCAGTACTTC. Its translation is CASSPELGTGPYEQYF. The rearrangement joins TRBV5-5 to TRBJ2-7; 9 nucleotides line up with TRBD1. The CDR3 sequence is 16 residues long. Losses at the gene ends were 4 bases for V and 2 bases for J; bases not matched to a gene: 10. The germline V gene has CDR1 SGHKS and CDR2 YYEKEE (reference sequence).